A single sample gave rise to the 31 T cell receptor beta chains below, sequenced in a study of T cell clonotyping in hematopoietic cell transplantation. Profiling relied on immunoSEQ multiplex PCR, and the TCRdb table lists in-frame clones only, not all of them. The table includes roughly 38,000 clones, about 90% detected once. Sequencing was performed on peripheral blood mononuclear cells. All receptors derive from a woman aged 40 to 49 in good health. Some clones in this sample may be carry-over from other donors' samples.

This clone was recorded a few times. The chain carries TRBV6-1 and TRBJ1-3; D not certain. This CDR3 has 13 amino acids. V dropped 7 bases and J dropped 2 bases, with 9 bases sitting between them. Germline V lookup: CDR1 MNHNS, CDR2 SASEGT. CDR3 nucleotides: TGTGCCAGCACCAGGTTAGCTGGAAACACCATATATTTT. Protein sequence: CASTRLAGNTIYF.

Points on this clone: The germline gene is not matched at one end of the junction; a read error may be the cause. This CDR3 reads CASSRTGEGEQYF. The CDR3 DNA reads TGTGCTAGCAGCCGGACAGGGGAGGGCGAGCAGTACTTC. The chain carries TRBV7-7 and TRBJ2-7; 9 bases agree with TRBD1. Germline V CDR1 and CDR2: SSHAT, FNYEAQ (reference sequence). The CDR3 has 13 residues. The entire variable domain, with the rest obtained from reference TRBV7-7 and TRBJ2-7, is as follows: GAGVSQSPRYKVTKRGQDVTLRCDPISSHATLYWYQQALGQGPEFLTYFNYEAQPDKSGLPSDRFSAERPEGSISTLTIQRTEQRDSAMYRCASSRTGEGEQYFGPGTRLTVT.

The V call is TRBV6-1, the J call TRBJ1-1; D is ambiguous. Germline assignment: CDR1 MNHNS and CDR2 SASEGT. CDR3 length: 15 amino acids. Deletions cut 7 bases from V and 2 bases from J, with 17 bases between. The CDR3 sequence: CASTRSGDPNTEAFF. DNA for the CDR3: TGTGCCAGCACAAGGTCGGGAGACCCTAACACTGAAGCTTTCTTT.

In its sample, this clone was seen a few times. This sequence joins TRBV4-2 and TRBJ1-2; D uncertain. V gave up 0 bases and J gave up 10 bases, with 12 bases separating them. The CDR3 consists of 13 residues. Looked up from germline, CDR1 is LGHNA and CDR2 is YNFKEQ. The CDR3 here is CASSQDGSRIYTF. CDR3 bases: TGTGCCAGCAGCCAAGATGGGTCCAGGATCTACACCTTC.

The V call is TRBV4-1, the J call TRBJ2-6; no reliable D call. CDR1 is MGHRA and CDR2 is YSYEKL in the germline V gene. This CDR3 comprises 15 residues. Trimming cost V 4 bases and J 0 bases, with 7 bases left between them. In DNA form, the CDR3 reads TGCGCCAGCAGCCCTTCAACCTCTGGGGCCAACGTCCTGACTTTC. Translated, it gives CASSPSTSGANVLTF.

CDR3 sequence reads: CASSVSGGYYEQYF. DNA for the CDR3: TGTGCCAGTAGCGTGAGCGGGGGATATTACGAGCAGTACTTC. The chain joins TRBV19 to TRBJ2-7, with 8 bases identical to TRBD2. After removal of 6 bases from V and 4 bases from J, the junction contained 8 bases not matched to a gene. CDR3 length equals 14 residues. Per germline, CDR1 LNHDA and CDR2 SQIVND (reference sequence).

The chain joins TRBV19 to TRBJ1-1; weak D call: TRBD1 (5 bases). This CDR3 has 13 residues. With 3 bases removed from V and 7 bases from J, the gap between germline ends came to 12 bases. CDR1 and CDR2 from the germline V gene are LNHDA and SQIVND (reference sequence). The CDR3 DNA reads as TGTGCCAGTAGTATTAAAGGGGCGGATGAAGCTTTCTTT. This sequence encodes CASSIKGADEAFF.

J is TRBJ1-1 and V is TRBV5-1; 10 bases fit TRBD1. V gave up 4 bases and J gave up 10 bases; unmatched junction bases: 10. CDR3 length: 14 residues. CDR1 is SGHRS, CDR2 YFSETQ, per germline. CDR3 region: CASSIGTGEFGAFF. CDR3 nucleotides: TGCGCCAGCAGCATCGGGACAGGGGAATTCGGAGCTTTCTTT. Based on the CDR3 plus reference TRBV5-1 and TRBJ1-1, the full variable domain is KAGVTQTPRYLIKTRGQQVTLSCSPISGHRSVSWYQQTPGQGLQFLFEYFSETQRNKGNFPGRFSGRQFSNSRSEMNVSTLELGDSALYLCASSIGTGEFGAFFGQGTRLTVV.

The V gene is TRBV25-1, the J gene TRBJ2-6; unclear D gene. The CDR3 has 15 amino acids. Trimming shortened V by 4 bases and J by 1 base, and 8 bases separated the two germline ends. The germline V gene encodes CDR1 MGHDK and CDR2 SYGVNS. Here the CDR3 reads CASSALGSGANVLTF. The CDR3 nucleotides are TGTGCCAGCAGTGCTTTGGGATCTGGGGCCAACGTCCTGACTTTC.

The V and J genes are TRBV30 and TRBJ1-2, with D perhaps TRBD1 (5 bases). Trimming stripped 3 bases from V and 3 bases from J, with 14 bases between. The germline CDR1 and CDR2 sequences are GTSNPN and SVGIG (reference sequence). The CDR3 has 14 residues. The CDR3 coding sequence is TGTGCCTGGAGGAGATGGGAACAGGACTATGGCTACACCTTC. This gives the protein CAWRRWEQDYGYTF.

V usage is TRBV9 and J usage is TRBJ2-7; D could derive from TRBD1 or TRBD2 (5 bases each). V dropped 2 bases and J dropped 3 bases, with 24 bases sitting between them. This CDR3 spans 18 amino acids. CDR1 is SGDLS, CDR2 YYNGEE, per germline. The CDR3 protein is CASSVSPGVRDRGYEQYF. CDR3 bases: TGTGCCAGCAGCGTCAGCCCCGGGGTTAGGGACCGAGGCTACGAGCAGTACTTC.

This sequence joins TRBV4-3 and TRBJ2-1, with D uncertain. CDR1 LGHNA and CDR2 YSLEER come from the germline V gene. This CDR3 is built from 13 residues. Trimming left V 0 bases short and J 7 bases short, with 7 bases between. The CDR3: CASSQEGWNEQFF. Written as DNA, the CDR3 is TGCGCCAGCAGCCAAGAGGGGTGGAATGAGCAGTTCTTC.

The V call is TRBV2, the J call TRBJ1-4; the match to TRBD1 covers 9 bases. The germline CDR1 and CDR2 sequences are SNHLY and FYNNEI. The V gene end was trimmed by 4 bases and the J gene end by 4 bases; junction bases not matched to a gene: 1. CDR3 length: 14 residues. The CDR3 here is CASSADRGNEKLFF. Written as DNA, the CDR3 is TGTGCCAGCAGTGCGGACAGGGGTAATGAAAAACTGTTTTTT.

V and J are TRBV10-3 and TRBJ1-2; maybe TRBD1 (5 bases). V dropped 0 bases and J dropped 8 bases, with 10 bases sitting between them. Germline CDR1 and CDR2: ENHRY and SYGVKD. The CDR3 is 13 amino acids. Here the CDR3 reads CAISESKRGGYTF. The CDR3, as DNA: TGTGCCATCAGTGAGTCGAAAAGGGGCGGCTACACCTTC.

The chain combines TRBV30 with TRBJ1-1; no clear D. Trimming removed 3 bases from V and 2 bases from J, with 4 bases in between. Germline V gene sequence: CDR1 GTSNPN, CDR2 SVGIG (reference sequence). This CDR3 comprises 11 residues. CDR3 in DNA: TGTGCCTGGAGAGGTAACACTGAAGCTTTCTTT. Translated, it gives CAWRGNTEAFF.

The chain is built from TRBV10-3 and TRBJ2-1; D possibly corresponds to TRBD2 (6 bases). Trimming stripped 11 bases from V and 4 bases from J, with 15 bases between. The germline V gene has CDR1 ENHRY and CDR2 SYGVKD. This CDR3 comprises 13 residues. The DNA of the CDR3 is TGTGCCTCCAGGGCTAGCGAGTACAATGAGCAGTTCTTC. This translates into CASRASEYNEQFF.

The DNA of the CDR3 is TGCGCCAGCAGCTTGGGGGACGTCCGGGTTTACAATGAGCAGTTCTTC. Its protein product is CASSLGDVRVYNEQFF. This chain links TRBV5-1 with TRBJ2-1; the D gene could be TRBD1 or TRBD2 (5 bases each). With 0 bases removed from V and 4 bases from J, the gap between germline ends came to 14 bases. The germline gives CDR1 SGHRS, CDR2 YFSETQ. The CDR3 spans 16 residues.

The rearrangement uses TRBV7-2 and TRBJ1-1; D remains ambiguous. CDR3 length: 12 residues. V was cut by 1 base and J by 8 bases, with 8 bases left in between. The germline CDR1 and CDR2 sequences are SGHTA and FQGNSA. CDR3 coding DNA: TGTGCCAGCAGCTTAGACCGGACGGAAGCTTTCTTT. Translation gives CASSLDRTEAFF. Variable domain in full (rest from reference TRBV7-2 and TRBJ1-1): GAGVSQSPSNKVTEKGKDVELRCDPISGHTALYWYRQSLGQGLEFLIYFQGNSAPDKSGLPSDRFSAERTGGSVSTLTIQRTQQEDSAVYLCASSLDRTEAFFGQGTRLTVV.

The chain is built from TRBV4-3 and TRBJ2-5; D call uncertain. The CDR3 extends over 14 amino acids. The germline gives CDR1 LGHNA, CDR2 YSLEER. With 1 base removed from V and 2 bases from J, the gap between germline ends came to 8 bases. The CDR3: CASSQVAGQETQYF. For the CDR3, the DNA is TGCGCCAGCAGCCAAGTGGCAGGACAAGAGACCCAGTACTTC.

The chain uses TRBV7-3 and TRBJ2-7, with D maybe TRBD2 (6 bases). V was shortened by 2 bases and J by 4 bases, with 9 bases between the two germline ends. CDR3 length equals 13 residues. From germline, CDR1 is SGHTA and CDR2 FQGTGA. CDR3 DNA sequence: TGTGCCAGCAGCTTAGGCGGGGAATACGAGCAGTACTTC. Translating gives CASSLGGEYEQYF.

V gene TRBV4-1 combines with J gene TRBJ2-3; no reliable D call. Deletions cut 0 bases from V and 4 bases from J, with 14 bases between. There are 16 residues in the CDR3. In germline, CDR1 is MGHRA, CDR2 YSYEKL. As DNA, the CDR3 is TGCGCCAGCAGCCAAGATCGGGCCGGTGGTTCAGATACGCAGTATTTT. Amino acid sequence: CASSQDRAGGSDTQYF.

This clone has just one count. The genes are TRBV4-1 and TRBJ2-7, with TRBD2 matching 7 bases. The CDR3 extends over 15 amino acids. Germline CDR1 MGHRA, CDR2 YSYEKL. J was trimmed by 2 bases and V by 5 bases; bases with no gene match: 9. CDR3 nucleotide sequence: TGCGCCAGCAGCTCAATGTCCGGGACTACCTACGAGCAGTACTTC. Its protein is CASSSMSGTTYEQYF.

The chain combines TRBV30 with TRBJ1-2, with D perhaps TRBD1 (6 bases). CDR1 and CDR2 from the germline V gene are GTSNPN and SVGIG (reference sequence). This CDR3 has 12 amino acids. Trimming removed 1 base from V and 8 bases from J, with 11 bases in between. The CDR3 DNA sequence: TGTGCCTGGAGTGAACAGGGAGGCGGCTACACCTTC. Its protein product is CAWSEQGGGYTF.

The chain links TRBV19 to TRBJ2-6; the D call may be TRBD1 or TRBD2 (5 bases each). Per the germline V gene, CDR1 is LNHDA and CDR2 is SQIVND (reference sequence). The CDR3 extends over 16 amino acids. Between the trimmed V and J ends, which lost 5 bases and 2 bases, there was a span of 13 bases. This chain's CDR3 is CASSRDRLAGANVLTF. The CDR3 bases are TGTGCCAGTAGTCGGGACCGGTTAGCTGGGGCCAACGTCCTGACTTTC.

V and J are TRBV28 and TRBJ1-5; D is unclear. The CDR3 is 11 residues long. V was cut by 8 bases and J by 5 bases, with 7 bases left in between. CDR1 is MDHEN and CDR2 is SYDVKM in the germline V gene. The CDR3 nucleotides read TGTGCCAGCGCCAGCGATCAGCCCCAGCATTTT. Translated, it gives CASASDQPQHF.

Here the CDR3 reads CASRGAGNTIYF. In nucleotides, the CDR3 is TGTGCCAGCAGGGGAGCTGGAAACACCATATATTTT. The rearrangement joins TRBV6-5 to TRBJ1-3; D is ambiguous. Germline V CDR1 and CDR2: MNHEY, SVGAGI. V gave up 6 bases and J gave up 2 bases, with 5 bases separating them. The CDR3 covers 12 residues.

The V call is TRBV28, the J call TRBJ2-3; D is unresolved. Looked up from germline, CDR1 is MDHEN and CDR2 is SYDVKM. This CDR3 spans 13 amino acids. Trimming removed 2 bases at V and 3 bases at J, with 6 bases between. CDR3 protein: CASSLLETDTQYF. CDR3 DNA: TGTGCCAGCAGTTTACTTGAAACAGATACGCAGTATTTT.

On this clone: The identical CDR3 is also encoded by other nucleotide sequences in the sample. This CDR3 is CASSEFSLTDTQYF. The CDR3 DNA sequence: TGTGCCAGCAGTGAATTTTCCCTCACAGATACGCAGTATTTT. The rearrangement joins TRBV25-1 to TRBJ2-3; D uncertain. Trimming took 1 base from V and 2 from J, leaving 7 bases between them. Germline-derived CDR1 and CDR2 are MGHDK and SYGVNS. This CDR3 has 14 amino acids. Looking up the rest from reference TRBV25-1 and TRBJ2-3 gives the full variable domain: EADIYQTPRYLVIGTGKKITLECSQTMGHDKMYWYQQDPGMELHLIHYSYGVNSTEKGDLSSESTVSRIRTEHFPLTLESARPSHTSQYLCASSEFSLTDTQYFGPGTRLTVL.

The chain links TRBV4-1 to TRBJ2-3, with 10 bases lining up with TRBD2. The CDR3 consists of 17 residues. V lost 2 bases to trimming and J lost 0 bases; unmatched junction nucleotides: 5. Germline lookup yields CDR1 MGHRA and CDR2 YSYEKL. CDR3 coding DNA: TGCGCCAGCAGCCAACCAGGACTAGCGGATAGCACAGATACGCAGTATTTT. Protein sequence: CASSQPGLADSTDTQYF.

The J gene is TRBJ2-7, the V gene TRBV29-1; TRBD1 agrees at 9 bases. After removal of 7 bases from V and 2 bases from J, the junction contained 12 bases not matched to a gene. Germline CDR1 and CDR2: SQVTM and ANQGSEA. This CDR3 contains 15 residues. As DNA, the CDR3 is TGCAGCGCGGGGGACAGGGACCCAAAGACCTACGAGCAGTACTTC. Its translation: CSAGDRDPKTYEQYF.

This clone was picked up one time. The rearrangement joins TRBV9 to TRBJ1-4; D may be TRBD1 (5 bases). V lost 0 bases to trimming and J lost 5 bases, with 11 bases between them. The CDR3 consists of 15 residues. CDR1 and CDR2 from the germline V gene are SGDLS and YYNGEE. The DNA of the CDR3 is TGTGCCAGCAGCGTAGCCCCGTGGGGGAATGAAAAACTGTTTTTT. This codes for CASSVAPWGNEKLFF.